This T cell receptor beta chain was profiled in a study of T cell responses to AZD1222 COVID-19 vaccine listed by TCRdb under 2021. At the level of the whole study: AZD1222 recipients given second doses at about 4 weeks or at about 12 weeks were pooled, since spike-specific TCR depth and breadth were not found to differ between the two schedules. A total of 233 trial participants underwent TCR sequencing, of whom some 210 received two doses of AZD1222 and some 26 received two doses of the MenACWY control vaccine. Trial participants were enrolled by age into 18-55, 56-69 and 70-plus year subgroups, with 148, 28 and 57 TCR-sequenced participants respectively. The investigation overall reported the following: Only five or six AZD1222 recipients were SARS-CoV-2 seropositive at baseline, limiting conclusions about previously exposed vaccinees. CD4 TCRs associated with the vaccine covered the entire spike protein, and the dominant responses were in regions 160-218 and 743-854. Because no day 14 peak-response samples were available, the repertoires could be characterized only after the peak T cell response. Nearly half of unique spike-specific TCRs reportedly recognized epitopes outside regions mutated in the B.1.351 and B.1.1.7 variants. Participants were mostly white British and included more females than males, and it was suggested by the authors that clonal diversity may have been underestimated. In the small 56-69-year group, the increase in depth fell short of significance, most likely because of low power. After two AZD1222 doses, both the breadth and the depth of spike-specific TCRs were significantly higher than at day 0 and than in MenACWY recipients.

The CDR3 regions of human TCRbeta chains were subjected to immunosequencing. Per the source publication's procedure: Repertoire TCRs were checked for matches against a reference library of SARS-CoV-2-specific TCRs that had been generated using the MIRA antigen-specificity platform. Breadth was defined as the fraction of unique TCRs that were SARS-CoV-2-associated. Depth was defined as the fraction of total T cells that were SARS-CoV-2-associated. Using the MIRA data, each spike-specific TCR was mapped to the spike region that the TCR reacts to and placed in a CD4 or CD8 class. Log10-transformed breadth and depth values were compared by one-way ANOVA with Sidak's multiple comparisons tests. TCRdb limited this immuneACCESS table to in-frame rearrangements with V and J called. A share of clones is missing; checked studies link under half to unresolved V genes, and the rest is unexplained. From that table come the V and J calls and clone size; the DNA was used to work out D and trimming. Counted in this sample were under 140,000 clones; roughly four fifths of them appeared once. The ten largest clones represent around 4.6% of the sample.

CDR1 is given as GTSNPN and CDR2 as SVGIG, both from the germline V gene (reference sequence). From the cysteine through the phenylalanine, the CDR3 covers 13 amino acids. This entry keeps only the CDR3 DNA: 39 bases, framed from base 1. Trimming takes 0 bases from V and 5 bases from J, and the germline ends sit 7 bases apart. On this clone itself: What this receptor recognizes is not known. Per-base qualities were not stored, and no clone one base away is much larger.

The time point tag for this specimen amounts to: baseline before first vaccination. Vaccinee samples came from UK trials COV001 and COV002, including a single-blind randomized controlled phase 2/3 trial of AZD1222 (ChAdOx1 nCoV-19) in healthy adults. For TCRbeta chain sequencing, PBMC samples were collected from trial participants at day 0 and at day 28 after the second dose. Sequenced here: peripheral blood, sampled on day 0 of AZD1222 vaccination. The receptor was isolated from an adult in good health. The V gene is TRBV30 and the J gene is TRBJ2-2, with an unclear D gene assignment. The bases are TGTGCCTGGAGTGTACTACTAACCGGGGAGCTGTTTTTT. Translated, this gives CAWSVLLTGELFF.